Reported below is one TCR beta chain. Selected positively for CCR7 and CD45RO-negative, naive CD8 cells excluded terminally differentiated effector memory CD45RA+ cells. Adult donors, all healthy and HIV-negative, had no recent acute infections or vaccinations. This record comes from a study of shared clonotypes between healthy human individuals. Across the study: CD4 naive cells filled three plates per donor, CD4 memory three, CD8 naive two and CD8 memory one.

Assay: immunoSEQ multiplex PCR; the TCRdb copy retains only in-frame clones and omits some. The profile shows nearly 600,000 clones, roughly 95% of them singletons. This TCR was recovered from a woman aged 25 to 39 in good health. The source material was naive CD8+ T cells sorted from blood.

The CDR3 here is CAWNEGGHTEAFF. CDR3 sequence (DNA): TGTGCCTGGAACGAGGGAGGCCACACTGAAGCTTTCTTT. V usage is TRBV30 and J usage is TRBJ1-1; D gene unclear. This CDR3 is 13 amino acids long. Per germline, CDR1 GTSNPN and CDR2 SVGIG (reference sequence). V lost 4 bases and J lost 3, with 12 bases in between.